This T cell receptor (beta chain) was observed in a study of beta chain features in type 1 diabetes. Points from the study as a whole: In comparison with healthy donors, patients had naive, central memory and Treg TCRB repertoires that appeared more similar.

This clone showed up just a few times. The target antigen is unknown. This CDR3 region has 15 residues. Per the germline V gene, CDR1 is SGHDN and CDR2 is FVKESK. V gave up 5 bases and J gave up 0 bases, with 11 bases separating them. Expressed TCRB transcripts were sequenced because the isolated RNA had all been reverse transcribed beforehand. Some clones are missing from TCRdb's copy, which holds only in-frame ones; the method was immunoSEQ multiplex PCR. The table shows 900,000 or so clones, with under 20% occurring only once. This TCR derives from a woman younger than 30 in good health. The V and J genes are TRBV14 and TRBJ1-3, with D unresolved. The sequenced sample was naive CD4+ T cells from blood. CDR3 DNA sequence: TGTGCCAGCAGCAGACGCGCATCCTCTGGAAACACCATATATTTT. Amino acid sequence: CASSRRASSGNTIYF.